Shown below are 27 T cell receptor beta chains from a single sample sequenced in a study of CD8 T cells in ankylosing spondylitis. TCRdb re-analysed the 5' RACE reads in MiXCR, keeping a single row per CDR3 protein. The repertoire holds 150,000 or so distinct CDR3 sequences, with approximately 9% as singletons. Sequencing was carried out using blood, either unsorted or a sorted T cell fraction (not recorded which). These TCRs come from a female donor with ankylosing spondylitis or in good health (not recorded which).

V gene TRBV20-1 combines with J gene TRBJ2-1; a weak D match, TRBD1 (5 bases). CDR1 is DFQATT and CDR2 is SNEGSKA in the germline V gene (reference sequence). Between the trimmed V and J ends, which lost 2 bases and 8 bases, there was a span of 22 bases. CDR3 length: 16 amino acids. In DNA form, the CDR3 reads TGCAGTGCTAGAAACCCCCCGGCTAGGGGCTCGTATGAGCAGTTCTTC. This codes for CSARNPPARGSYEQFF.

This clonotype was picked up a small number of times. This chain links TRBV6-2 or TRBV6-3 with TRBJ1-5; D call uncertain. Per the germline V gene, CDR1 is MNHEY and CDR2 is SVGEGT. CDR3 length equals 16 residues. Between the trimmed V and J ends, which lost 6 bases and 5 bases, there was a span of 20 bases. CDR3 amino acids: CASSDSRPAGYQPQHF. The CDR3 DNA reads TGTGCCAGCAGCGACTCTCGACCCGCAGGATATCAGCCCCAGCATTTT.

This clonotype was seen a few times. The J gene is TRBJ2-3, the V gene TRBV6-4; D remains ambiguous. Germline CDR1 MRHNA, CDR2 SNTAGT. Deletions cut 0 bases from V and 6 bases from J, with 7 bases between. There are 13 residues in the CDR3. In DNA form, the CDR3 reads TGTGCCAGCAGTGACTCTAACGCGGATACGCAGTATTTT. Protein sequence: CASSDSNADTQYF.

This clonotype was observed at least ten times. An end of the junction does not agree with germline; a read error may underlie this. This rearrangement joins TRBV29-1 to TRBJ1-2; D remains ambiguous. CDR1 SQVTM and CDR2 ANQGSEA come from the germline V gene. The CDR3 extends over 15 amino acids. The CDR3 sequence is CSVKDNNFGNYGYTF. DNA for the CDR3: TGCAGCGTTAAAGATAATAACTTCGGGAACTATGGCTACACCTTC.

There are many counts of this clonotype. The rearrangement links TRBV27 to TRBJ1-1; D ambiguous. The germline V gene has CDR1 MNHEY and CDR2 SMNVEV (reference sequence). The CDR3 loop spans 16 amino acids. V was cut by 0 bases and J by 3 bases, with 14 bases left in between. This CDR3 is CASSLSFSNTYTEAFF. CDR3 nucleotide sequence: TGTGCCAGCAGTTTATCCTTCTCGAACACGTACACTGAAGCTTTCTTT.

This chain uses TRBV2 with TRBJ2-1; D might be TRBD1 or TRBD2, each matching 5 bases. From germline, CDR1 is SNHLY and CDR2 FYNNEI. The CDR3 length is 13 residues. V dropped 8 bases and J dropped 5 bases, with 13 bases sitting between them. CDR3 in amino acids: CASLGTLNNEQFF. CDR3 nucleotides: TGTGCCAGCCTCGGGACCCTCAACAATGAGCAGTTCTTC.

This clonotype was detected many times. Written as DNA, the CDR3 is TGCACCACGGGACAGGGGACTGAAGCTTTCTTT. Protein sequence: CTTGQGTEAFF. The chain couples TRBV29-1 to TRBJ1-1; 10 positions agree with TRBD1. Germline V CDR1 and CDR2: SQVTM, ANQGSEA. The CDR3 sequence is 11 residues long.

This clonotype was counted ten times or more. This chain connects TRBV4-2 to TRBJ1-1; a possible D gene is TRBD1 (6 bases). Germline CDR1 is LGHNA and CDR2 is YNFKEQ. The CDR3 sequence is 14 residues long. Trimming stripped 0 bases from V and 6 bases from J, with 11 bases between. The DNA of the CDR3 is TGTGCCAGCAGCCAAGACCAGGGGTGGGCTGAAGCTTTCTTT. Its protein product is CASSQDQGWAEAFF.

J is TRBJ1-2 and V is TRBV5-8; D possibly corresponds to TRBD1 (6 bases). The germline V and J ends were trimmed by 5 bases and 2 bases, with 13 bases remaining between them. The germline V gene encodes CDR1 SGHTS and CDR2 YDEGEE. This CDR3 is 14 amino acids long. The CDR3 nucleotides are TGTGCCAGCAGGATTACAGGGAGCAACTATGGCTACACCTTC. As protein: CASRITGSNYGYTF.

This clonotype was detected ten times or more. V is TRBV7-9 and J is TRBJ1-1; a weak D match, TRBD1 (6 bases). The CDR3 consists of 13 residues. Germline loops: CDR1 SEHNR, CDR2 FQNEAQ (reference sequence). Trimming cost V 3 bases and J 6 bases, with 11 bases left between them. The CDR3 coding sequence is TGTGCCAGCAGCTTGTCGGGGGCGGCTGAAGCTTTCTTT. Residues: CASSLSGAAEAFF. Together with reference TRBV7-9 and TRBJ1-1, the CDR3 gives the full variable domain: DTGVSQNPRHKITKRGQNVTFRCDPISEHNRLYWYRQTLGQGPEFLTYFQNEAQLEKSRLLSDRFSAERPKGSFSTLEIQRTEQGDSAMYLCASSLSGAAEAFFGQGTRLTVV.

This clonotype showed up just a few times. J is TRBJ2-7 and V is TRBV4-3, with 7 positions matching TRBD2. From germline, CDR1 is LGHNA and CDR2 YSLEER. V lost 1 base to trimming and J lost 3 bases; unmatched junction nucleotides: 6. The CDR3 has 15 residues. This CDR3 is CASSQVGGGFYEQYF. In DNA form, the CDR3 reads TGCGCCAGCAGCCAAGTGGGGGGGGGGTTCTACGAGCAGTACTTC.

This clonotype was seen only a few times. The chain carries TRBV29-1 and TRBJ1-1, with D hard to call. There are 13 residues in the CDR3. The ends were cut back, 5 bases at V and 0 bases at J, with 10 bases in the middle. The germline CDR1 and CDR2 sequences are SQVTM and ANQGSEA. The CDR3 nucleotides are TGCAGCGTTAGCGGCGGCATGAACACTGAAGCTTTCTTT. It is translated as CSVSGGMNTEAFF.

This clonotype was found a few times. J is TRBJ2-2 and V is TRBV6-2 or TRBV6-3; TRBD2 aligns across 7 bases. From germline, CDR1 is MNHEY and CDR2 SVGEGT. With V trimmed by 6 bases and J by 8 bases, 6 bases remained unmatched. CDR3 length: 13 amino acids. For the CDR3, the DNA is TGTGCCAGCAGCCACCCCGGGGGGGGGGAGCTGTTTTTT. Its protein is CASSHPGGGELFF.

The chain employs TRBV19 and TRBJ2-5; D unresolved. The CDR3 spans 13 residues. Germline V gene sequence: CDR1 LNHDA, CDR2 SQIVND (reference sequence). V was pared by 1 base and J by 5 bases, with 8 bases between. The CDR3 DNA follows: TGTGCCAGTAGTATAGTGAGTTCGGAGACCCAGTACTTC. It specifies CASSIVSSETQYF. The variable domain in full, with the rest retrieved from reference TRBV19 and TRBJ2-5, is DGGITQSPKYLFRKEGQNVTLSCEQNLNHDAMYWYRQDPGQGLRLIYYSQIVNDFQKGDIAEGYSVSREKKESFPLTVTSAQKNPTAFYLCASSIVSSETQYFGPGTRLLVL.

This clonotype was seen a few times. This rearrangement joins TRBV29-1 to TRBJ1-2, with D hard to call. Trimming took off 1 base at V and 0 bases at J, with 6 bases between the two ends. The CDR3 has 13 residues. Germline CDR1 and CDR2: SQVTM and ANQGSEA. In nucleotides, the CDR3 is TGCAGCGTTGAAGCAGGCACTAACTATGGCTACACCTTC. Translated: CSVEAGTNYGYTF. The whole variable domain, filled in from reference TRBV29-1 and TRBJ1-2, reads SAVISQKPSRDICQRGTSLTIQCQVDSQVTMMFWYRQQPGQSLTLIATANQGSEATYESGFVIDKFPISRPNLTFSTLTVSNMSPEDSSIYLCSVEAGTNYGYTFGSGTRLTVV.

This clonotype was recorded a few times. V and J are TRBV29-1 and TRBJ1-1, with D uncertain. Germline lookup yields CDR1 SQVTM and CDR2 ANQGSEA. V lost 5 bases, J lost 0 bases, and 16 bases lay in between. The CDR3 length is 15 residues. The CDR3 bases are TGCAGCGTTCTCCCCGGTGGCGCCATGAACACTGAAGCTTTCTTT. Its protein product is CSVLPGGAMNTEAFF. Drawing the rest from reference TRBV29-1 and TRBJ1-1, the complete variable domain is SAVISQKPSRDICQRGTSLTIQCQVDSQVTMMFWYRQQPGQSLTLIATANQGSEATYESGFVIDKFPISRPNLTFSTLTVSNMSPEDSSIYLCSVLPGGAMNTEAFFGQGTRLTVV.

The V gene is TRBV28, the J gene TRBJ1-5, with 9 bases aligning to TRBD1. V lost 6 bases to trimming and J lost 5 bases; unmatched junction nucleotides: 8. The CDR3 is 15 amino acids. The germline V gene encodes CDR1 MDHEN and CDR2 SYDVKM. The CDR3 DNA sequence: TGTGCCAGCAGCCTCAGGGGGACAGGGTATCAGCCCCAGCATTTT. This encodes CASSLRGTGYQPQHF. Complete variable domain (other parts from reference TRBV28 and TRBJ1-5): DVKVTQSSRYLVKRTGEKVFLECVQDMDHENMFWYRQDPGLGLRLIYFSYDVKMKEKGDIPEGYSVSREKKERFSLILESASTNQTSMYLCASSLRGTGYQPQHFGDGTRLSIL.

Only a few counts were recorded for this clonotype. The chain carries TRBV11-1 and TRBJ2-1; 8 bases are shared with TRBD1. CDR1 SGHAT and CDR2 FQDESV come from the germline V gene (reference sequence). J lost 12 bases, V lost 4 bases, and 23 bases had no gene match. There are 18 residues in the CDR3. CDR3 amino acids: CASSSTLGQAFEVDGQFF. The CDR3 DNA reads TGTGCCAGCAGCTCCACACTGGGACAGGCGTTCGAGGTAGACGGGCAGTTCTTC.

The chain joins TRBV28 to TRBJ1-2; D is ambiguous. This CDR3 spans 14 amino acids. V was shortened by 5 bases and J by 0 bases, with 10 bases between the two germline ends. The V gene's germline CDR1 is MDHEN and CDR2 SYDVKM. CDR3: CASSPHPSNYGYTF. The CDR3 nucleotides are TGTGCCAGCAGTCCCCATCCATCTAACTATGGCTACACCTTC.

The chain has TRBV20-1 and TRBJ2-7, with TRBD2 matching 7 bases. V shed 2 bases and J 2 bases; nucleotides not matched to a gene: 12. This CDR3 region has 16 residues. Germline V lookup: CDR1 DFQATT, CDR2 SNEGSKA (reference sequence). CDR3 residues: CSARILGLVGPYEQYF. CDR3 sequence (DNA): TGCAGTGCTAGAATCCTAGGACTAGTGGGCCCCTACGAGCAGTACTTC.

The chain has TRBV15 and TRBJ2-2, with D possibly called TRBD1 or TRBD2 (6 bases each). The CDR3 is 13 amino acids. V lost 10 bases to trimming and J lost 1 base, with 10 bases between them. Germline lookup yields CDR1 LNHNV and CDR2 YYDKDF (reference sequence). In nucleotides, the CDR3 is TGTGCCATAGGGGGACTGAACACCGGGGAGCTGTTTTTT. Translating it yields CAIGGLNTGELFF.

This clonotype was counted between two and nine times. The rearrangement uses TRBV4-3 and TRBJ2-1; the D is unclear. This CDR3 region has 17 residues. V was shortened by 0 bases and J by 0 bases, with 12 bases between the two germline ends. CDR1 and CDR2 from the germline V gene are LGHNA and YSLEER. The CDR3 sequence is CASSQDLRTGSYNEQFF. The CDR3 DNA sequence: TGCGCCAGCAGCCAAGATCTGCGGACCGGCTCCTACAATGAGCAGTTCTTC.

Only a few counts were recorded for this clonotype. The chain carries TRBV18 and TRBJ2-7, with 8 bases matching TRBD1. The V and J ends lost 0 bases and 3 bases, in that order; junction bases with no gene match: 1. The CDR3 is 14 amino acids. The germline CDR1 and CDR2 sequences are KGHSH and LQKENI. The CDR3 nucleotides read TGTGCCAGCTCACCACCCGGGACAGGCTACGAGCAGTACTTC. Translating gives CASSPPGTGYEQYF.

This clonotype was recorded many times. The rearrangement uses TRBV12-3 or TRBV12-4 and TRBJ2-2; D not resolved. V was trimmed by 8 bases and J by 6 bases, leaving 10 bases between them. The CDR3 covers 12 residues. CDR3: CASSSSPGELFF. CDR3 bases: TGTGCCAGCTCCTCCTCCCCCGGGGAGCTGTTTTTT.

This chain connects TRBV7-2 to TRBJ1-4; TRBD1 aligns across 10 bases. J lost 7 bases, V lost 3 bases, and 5 bases had no gene match. The CDR3 extends over 15 amino acids. CDR1 and CDR2 (germline): SGHTA, FQGNSA. The CDR3 nucleotides are TGTGCCAGCAGCTTTGGGACAGGGGCTCGTGAAAAACTGTTTTTT. This codes for CASSFGTGAREKLFF.

The chain is built from TRBV9 and TRBJ1-6; 7 bases line up with TRBD1. This CDR3 has 16 residues. Losses at the gene ends were 0 bases for V and 7 bases for J; bases not matched to a gene: 7. Germline CDR1 SGDLS, CDR2 YYNGEE. CDR3 DNA sequence: TGTGCCAGCAGCGTAGCGCGGGACAGCGGAAATTCACCCCTCCACTTT. Translating gives CASSVARDSGNSPLHF.

This clonotype was seen a few times. This chain links TRBV24-1 with TRBJ2-2, with D perhaps TRBD2 (6 bases). Germline V gives CDR1 KGHDR, CDR2 SFDVKD. Trimming stripped 2 bases from V and 8 bases from J, with 20 bases between. This CDR3 is built from 17 residues. The CDR3 sequence is CATSDYPPGEARGELFF. The CDR3 region has the DNA TGTGCCACCAGTGATTATCCCCCGGGAGAGGCCAGAGGGGAGCTGTTTTTT.